These T cell receptor beta chains were read from a single sample in a study of regulatory T cells in long-lasting Graves disease. TCRdb recomputed calls from the multiplex PCR reads with MiXCR, one row per CDR3 protein. Counted here are fewer than 650,000 distinct CDR3 sequences, 15% to 20% occurring once; the ten biggest clones make up 9.5% to 15%. The data were also submitted as part of a second study, on T cells in Graves' hyperthyroidism and ophthalmopathy.

The sequencing here drew on peripheral blood mononuclear cells (PBMCs), taken at new diagnosis, from a patient treated with antithyroid drugs. The receptors originated from a man aged 18-30 years with Graves disease. Both conserved end residues are part of each CDR3. D genes are given only for firm matches. Clone size is stated in some rows and not others, as once, few, many or a class when expanded.

CDR3 protein: CASSSGGGSTGELFF
CDR3 DNA: TGTGCCAGCAGTTCAGGGGGCGGATCCACCGGGGAGCTGTTTTTT
V gene: TRBV12-3/TRBV12-4
J gene: TRBJ2-2
clone size: few
D gene: TRBD1

CDR3 protein: CAGRSGSGGDTGELFF
CDR3 DNA: TGTGCCGGCAGATCAGGGTCCGGCGGCGACACCGGGGAGCTGTTTTTT
V gene: TRBV6-1
J gene: TRBJ2-2
clone size: few
D gene: .

CDR3 protein: CASSPTTEAFF
CDR3 DNA: TGTGCCAGCAGTCCGACGACTGAAGCTTTCTTT
V gene: TRBV28
J gene: TRBJ1-1
clone size: many
D gene: .

CDR3 protein: CASSEAAGGYGQPQHF
CDR3 DNA: TGTGCCAGCAGTGAAGCCGCAGGGGGCTACGGTCAGCCCCAGCATTTT
V gene: TRBV6-1
J gene: TRBJ1-5
clone size: few
D gene: TRBD1

CDR3 protein: CASSETRDIYEQYF
CDR3 DNA: TGTGCCAGCAGTGAAACTAGAGACATCTACGAGCAGTACTTC
V gene: TRBV6-2/TRBV6-3
J gene: TRBJ2-7
clone size: .
D gene: .

CDR3 protein: CASSLGALAGDTGELFF
CDR3 DNA: TGTGCCAGCAGCTTGGGGGCACTAGCGGGAGATACCGGGGAGCTGTTTTTT
V gene: TRBV5-4
J gene: TRBJ2-2
clone size: few
D gene: TRBD2

CDR3 protein: CAWTLALPPDTQYF
CDR3 DNA: TGTGCCTGGACACTAGCGCTTCCCCCAGATACGCAGTATTTT
V gene: TRBV30
J gene: TRBJ2-3
clone size: many
D gene: TRBD2

CDR3 protein: CASVDGETYNEQFF
CDR3 DNA: TGTGCCAGCGTGGACGGAGAGACCTACAATGAGCAGTTCTTC
V gene: TRBV7-9
J gene: TRBJ2-1
clone size: many
D gene: .

CDR3 protein: CASSQEGNGNQPQHF
CDR3 DNA: TGCGCCAGCAGCCAAGAGGGGAATGGGAATCAGCCCCAGCATTTT
V gene: TRBV4-1
J gene: TRBJ1-5
clone size: few
D gene: .

CDR3 protein: CASSRQNRDYYNEQFF
CDR3 DNA: TGTGCCAGCAGCCGCCAAAACCGGGACTACTACAATGAGCAGTTCTTC
V gene: TRBV4-2
J gene: TRBJ2-1
clone size: few
D gene: TRBD2

CDR3 protein: CASSWAGPSNEKLFF
CDR3 DNA: TGTGCCAGCAGCTGGGCCGGGCCTTCTAATGAAAAACTGTTTTTT
V gene: TRBV5-6
J gene: TRBJ1-4
clone size: .
D gene: .

CDR3 protein: CSAITSGTDTQYF
CDR3 DNA: TGCAGTGCTATCACTAGCGGCACAGATACGCAGTATTTT
V gene: TRBV20-1
J gene: TRBJ2-3
clone size: many
D gene: TRBD2

CDR3 protein: CASSPPGQGRNTEAFF
CDR3 DNA: TGTGCCAGCAGCCCGCCGGGACAGGGACGGAACACTGAAGCTTTCTTT
V gene: TRBV7-9
J gene: TRBJ1-1
clone size: .
D gene: TRBD1

CDR3 protein: CASNAEPSGANVLTF
CDR3 DNA: TGTGCCAGTAATGCGGAACCCTCTGGGGCCAACGTCCTGACTTTC
V gene: TRBV19
J gene: TRBJ2-6
clone size: .
D gene: .

CDR3 protein: CASSPRVGGRLTGELFF
CDR3 DNA: TGTGCCAGCAGCCCGCGGGTTGGCGGGAGGTTAACCGGGGAGCTGTTTTTT
V gene: TRBV7-8
J gene: TRBJ2-2
clone size: few
D gene: TRBD2

CDR3 protein: CASSQGQGFHQPQHF
CDR3 DNA: TGTGCCAGCAGCCAGGGACAGGGGTTCCATCAGCCCCAGCATTTT
V gene: TRBV27
J gene: TRBJ1-5
clone size: .
D gene: TRBD1

CDR3 protein: CASSQERGRGKYF
CDR3 DNA: TGCGCCAGCAGCCAAGAGAGGGGGAGGGGGAAGTACTTT
V gene: TRBV4-3
J gene: TRBJ2-7
clone size: .
D gene: .

CDR3 protein: CASSFRQGNGELFF
CDR3 DNA: TGCGCCAGCAGCTTTCGACAGGGGAACGGGGAGCTGTTTTTT
V gene: TRBV5-1
J gene: TRBJ2-2
clone size: .
D gene: TRBD1

CDR3 protein: CASSALAETTYEQYF
CDR3 DNA: TGTGCCAGCAGTGCCCTAGCGGAAACTACCTACGAGCAGTACTTC
V gene: TRBV2
J gene: TRBJ2-7
clone size: many
D gene: TRBD2

CDR3 protein: CASSVKGLSNQPQHF
CDR3 DNA: TGTGCCAGCAGTGTTAAGGGGCTTAGCAATCAGCCCCAGCATTTT
V gene: TRBV6-1
J gene: TRBJ1-5
clone size: many
D gene: .

CDR3 protein: CASSQVTRTSGHEQYF
CDR3 DNA: TGCGCCAGCAGCCAAGTTACCCGGACTAGCGGCCACGAGCAGTACTTC
V gene: TRBV4-1
J gene: TRBJ2-7
clone size: .
D gene: TRBD2

CDR3 protein: CASSPWGTQTYEQYF
CDR3 DNA: TGTGCCAGCAGCCCCTGGGGGACGCAGACCTACGAGCAGTACTTC
V gene: TRBV6-1
J gene: TRBJ2-7
clone size: .
D gene: .

CDR3 protein: CASTPGLIHGELFF
CDR3 DNA: TGTGCCAGCACCCCAGGACTCATCCACGGGGAGCTGTTTTTT
V gene: TRBV2
J gene: TRBJ2-2
clone size: few
D gene: .

CDR3 protein: CASRSPGLAGVGTDTQYF
CDR3 DNA: TGCGCCAGCAGATCTCCGGGACTAGCGGGAGTAGGCACAGATACGCAGTATTTT
V gene: TRBV5-1
J gene: TRBJ2-3
clone size: many
D gene: TRBD2

CDR3 protein: CASQDSLSPNYNSPLHF
CDR3 DNA: TGTGCCAGCCAGGACAGCCTGTCCCCCAACTATAATTCACCCCTCCACTTT
V gene: TRBV25-1
J gene: TRBJ1-6
clone size: few
D gene: .

CDR3 protein: CATSDRTSGGDNEQFF
CDR3 DNA: TGTGCCACCAGTGATCGGACTAGCGGAGGAGACAATGAGCAGTTCTTC
V gene: TRBV24-1
J gene: TRBJ2-1
clone size: .
D gene: TRBD2

CDR3 protein: CASTSNNGNTEAFF
CDR3 DNA: TGTGCCAGCACCTCGAATAACGGGAACACTGAAGCTTTCTTT
V gene: TRBV28
J gene: TRBJ1-1
clone size: .
D gene: .

CDR3 protein: CASSPTSGYTGELFF
CDR3 DNA: TGTGCCAGCTCACCGACGTCGGGGTACACCGGGGAGCTGTTTTTT
V gene: TRBV18
J gene: TRBJ2-2
clone size: few
D gene: .

CDR3 protein: CASKGTGGDGELFF
CDR3 DNA: TGTGCCAGCAAAGGGACAGGGGGGGACGGGGAGCTGTTTTTT
V gene: TRBV6-1
J gene: TRBJ2-2
clone size: .
D gene: TRBD1

CDR3 protein: CASSHVDGHEAETQYF
CDR3 DNA: TGTGCCAGCAGCCACGTGGACGGCCACGAAGCGGAGACCCAGTACTTC
V gene: TRBV3-1
J gene: TRBJ2-5
clone size: few
D gene: .

CDR3 protein: CASSPGATYEQYF
CDR3 DNA: TGTGCCAGCAGCCCGGGGGCTACCTACGAGCAGTACTTC
V gene: TRBV6-2/TRBV6-3
J gene: TRBJ2-7
clone size: many
D gene: .

CDR3 protein: CASRVGQGRDEQFF
CDR3 DNA: TGTGCCAGCAGAGTCGGACAGGGGCGAGATGAGCAGTTCTTC
V gene: TRBV2
J gene: TRBJ2-1
clone size: many
D gene: TRBD1

CDR3 protein: CASGLGGGPGANVLTF
CDR3 DNA: TGTGCTAGTGGTTTGGGAGGGGGACCTGGGGCCAACGTCCTGACTTTC
V gene: TRBV12-5
J gene: TRBJ2-6
clone size: .
D gene: .

CDR3 protein: CAWNEAGRDTEAFF
CDR3 DNA: TGTGCCTGGAATGAGGCGGGGCGCGACACTGAAGCTTTCTTT
V gene: TRBV30
J gene: TRBJ1-1
clone size: .
D gene: .

CDR3 protein: CSARVPGTTEAFF
CDR3 DNA: TGCAGTGCTAGAGTCCCCGGGACGACTGAAGCTTTCTTT
V gene: TRBV20-1
J gene: TRBJ1-1
clone size: many
D gene: .

CDR3 protein: CASSVATGGVYGYTF
CDR3 DNA: TGTGCCAGCAGCGTAGCTACGGGCGGGGTCTATGGCTACACCTTC
V gene: TRBV9
J gene: TRBJ1-2
clone size: .
D gene: .

CDR3 protein: CSVRAPTSYEQYF
CDR3 DNA: TGCAGTGTACGGGCCCCGACTAGCTACGAGCAGTACTTC
V gene: TRBV20-1
J gene: TRBJ2-7
clone size: few
D gene: .

CDR3 protein: CASSPAGLSKEAFF
CDR3 DNA: TGTGCCAGCAGCCCGGCGGGGCTCTCAAAAGAAGCTTTCTTT
V gene: TRBV12-3/TRBV12-4
J gene: TRBJ1-1
clone size: many
D gene: .

CDR3 protein: CSATSGQRMNTEAFF
CDR3 DNA: TGCAGTGCGACTTCGGGACAGCGGATGAACACTGAAGCTTTCTTT
V gene: TRBV20-1
J gene: TRBJ1-1
clone size: many
D gene: TRBD1

CDR3 protein: CAWSVPGANNEQFF
CDR3 DNA: TGTGCCTGGAGTGTACCGGGGGCTAACAATGAGCAGTTCTTC
V gene: TRBV30
J gene: TRBJ2-1
clone size: many
D gene: .

CDR3 protein: CASGLGRDQPQHF
CDR3 DNA: TGTGCTAGTGGTTTGGGGAGGGATCAGCCCCAGCATTTT
V gene: TRBV12-5
J gene: TRBJ1-5
clone size: .
D gene: .

CDR3 protein: CASSYGTLNTGELFF
CDR3 DNA: TGTGCCAGCAGCTATGGGACGCTGAACACCGGGGAGCTGTTTTTT
V gene: TRBV5-6
J gene: TRBJ2-2
clone size: .
D gene: .

CDR3 protein: CSARTSGRASAEQYF
CDR3 DNA: TGCAGCGCTCGGACTAGCGGGAGGGCCTCAGCCGAGCAGTACTTC
V gene: TRBV29-1
J gene: TRBJ2-7
clone size: few
D gene: TRBD2

CDR3 protein: CASSSGPRSTDTQYF
CDR3 DNA: TGTGCCAGCAGTTCAGGGCCTCGAAGCACAGATACGCAGTATTTT
V gene: TRBV6-2/TRBV6-3
J gene: TRBJ2-3
clone size: .
D gene: .

CDR3 protein: CASSQEDRYNSPLHF
CDR3 DNA: TGTGCCAGCAGCCAAGAGGACAGATATAATTCACCCCTCCACTTT
V gene: TRBV3-1
J gene: TRBJ1-6
clone size: .
D gene: .

CDR3 protein: CASSESGGSSYNEQFF
CDR3 DNA: TGCGCCAGCAGTGAGTCGGGCGGGAGCTCCTACAATGAGCAGTTCTTC
V gene: TRBV10-1
J gene: TRBJ2-1
clone size: .
D gene: TRBD2

CDR3 protein: CASRPSFGSYNEQFF
CDR3 DNA: TGTGCCAGCAGGCCCAGCTTTGGGTCCTACAATGAGCAGTTCTTC
V gene: TRBV27
J gene: TRBJ2-1
clone size: many
D gene: .